Listed below are T cell receptor beta chains from one sample, sequenced in a study of blood T cell repertoires in COVID-19. Assay used: immunoSEQ multiplex PCR; TCRdb lists only in-frame clones, some missing. The sample lists 95,000 to 110,000 clones, about 91% seen once, with 5.5% to 8% in the top ten. The sample consisted of peripheral blood. These receptors were obtained from a man aged 45-65 years with active or convalescent COVID-19. The CDR3 runs from the conserved cysteine through the conserved F or W. D genes are given only for firm matches. A clone size is listed for some rows: how often the clone was seen (once, few, many), or a class if it is expanded.

J,V,D,size,CDR3,DNA
TRBJ2-3,TRBV11-2,TRBD1,once,CASSLFRLGQGGTDTQYF,TGTGCCAGCAGCTTATTCAGACTAGGACAGGGAGGTACAGATACGCAGTATTTT
TRBJ1-2,TRBV28,.,.,CASSPGSGLGYTF,TGTGCCAGCAGTCCAGGGTCGGGCCTTGGCTACACCTTC
TRBJ2-1,TRBV6-5,.,.,CASSYSRTGLNEQFF,TGTGCCAGCAGTTACTCGAGGACGGGGTTGAATGAGCAGTTCTTC
TRBJ1-1,TRBV27,TRBD1,.,CASSLRTGRGVNTEAFF,TGTGCCAGCAGTTTACGGACAGGGAGGGGGGTGAACACTGAAGCTTTCTTT
TRBJ1-2,TRBV29-1,.,.,CSVENGGYGYTF,TGCAGCGTTGAAAACGGTGGCTATGGCTACACCTTC
TRBJ2-7,TRBV10-3,TRBD2,.,CAISGLAGDFYEQYF,TGTGCCATCAGCGGACTAGCGGGAGATTTCTACGAGCAGTACTTC
TRBJ1-2,TRBV7-9,.,.,CASGRPNYGYTF,TGTGCCAGCGGGAGGCCTAACTATGGCTACACCTTC
TRBJ2-5,TRBV12-3/TRBV12-4,.,.,CASSLGRETQYF,TGTGCCAGCAGTTTGGGCAGAGAGACCCAGTACTTC
TRBJ2-1,TRBV7-2,TRBD2,.,CASSLVGLAGGRNEQFF,TGTGCCAGCAGCTTAGTGGGACTAGCGGGAGGTCGGAATGAGCAGTTCTTC
TRBJ2-1,TRBV4-2,.,.,CASSQLSSSYNEQFF,TGTGCCAGCAGCCAACTAAGTAGCTCCTACAATGAGCAGTTCTTC
TRBJ1-5,TRBV2,TRBD1,.,CASSERTGNQPQHF,TGTGCCAGCAGTGAAAGGACAGGGAATCAGCCCCAGCATTTT
TRBJ2-1,TRBV9,TRBD2,.,CASSPGGNEQFF,TGTGCCAGCAGCCCGGGAGGGAATGAGCAGTTCTTC
TRBJ2-1,TRBV7-9,TRBD2,.,CASSSTSANEQFF,TGTGCCAGCAGCTCCACTAGCGCCAATGAGCAGTTCTTC
TRBJ2-7,TRBV11-2,TRBD2,.,CASSPIKREGSYEQYF,TGTGCCAGCAGCCCCATTAAGCGGGAGGGCTCCTACGAGCAGTACTTC
TRBJ2-3,TRBV20-1,.,.,CSAIGGGTQYF,TGCAGTGCTATTGGGGGAGGTACGCAGTATTTT
TRBJ1-1,TRBV4-1,.,.,CASSQAADEAFF,TGCGCCAGCAGCCAAGCGGCGGATGAAGCTTTCTTT
TRBJ1-5,TRBV28,.,.,CASSFWSGNQPQHF,TGTGCCAGCAGTTTTTGGTCGGGCAATCAGCCCCAGCATTTT
TRBJ1-2,TRBV13,TRBD1,.,CASTQTGVGYTF,TGTGCCAGCACCCAGACAGGGGTCGGCTACACCTTC
TRBJ1-5,TRBV13,.,medium-sized,CASSFGSGNPQHF,TGTGCCAGCAGCTTCGGGAGTGGGAATCCCCAGCATTTT
TRBJ2-1,TRBV5-1,TRBD2,.,CASSGRDRGTGTSGGTYNEQFF,TGCGCCAGCAGCGGTAGGGACAGGGGGACCGGGACTAGCGGGGGAACCTACAATGAGCAGTTCTTC
TRBJ2-1,TRBV9,.,.,CASSAPQAGANYNEQFF,TGTGCCAGCAGCGCGCCCCAAGCAGGGGCCAACTACAATGAGCAGTTCTTC
TRBJ2-7,TRBV7-9,TRBD2,few,CASSLGPSGRTYEQYF,TGTGCCAGCAGCTTAGGGCCTAGCGGGAGGACATACGAGCAGTACTTC
TRBJ2-7,TRBV10-3,.,.,CAISDPGIEQYF,TGTGCCATCAGTGATCCAGGTATCGAGCAGTACTTC
TRBJ2-3,TRBV5-6,TRBD2,.,CASSLGPGGHSSTDTQYF,TGTGCCAGCAGCTTAGGGCCGGGGGGGCACTCTAGCACAGATACGCAGTATTTT
TRBJ1-1,TRBV29-1,TRBD1,.,CSTPGQTNTEAFF,TGCAGCACCCCGGGACAGACGAACACTGAAGCTTTCTTT
TRBJ2-7,TRBV19,.,.,CASSIGTAYEQYF,TGTGCCAGTAGTATAGGGACAGCCTACGAGCAGTACTTC
TRBJ2-7,TRBV30,.,.,CAWRRTNQLYF,TGTGCCTGGAGACGGACTAATCAATTGTACTTC
TRBJ2-1,TRBV6-4,TRBD1,.,CASSLGQGAHNEQFF,TGTGCCAGCAGTCTTGGACAGGGGGCCCACAATGAGCAGTTCTTC
TRBJ2-3,TRBV15,TRBD2,.,CATSRDKDSGRVPDTQYF,TGTGCCACCAGCAGAGATAAAGATAGCGGGAGGGTCCCAGATACGCAGTATTTT
TRBJ2-2,TRBV27,.,.,CASSYLGGTNTGELFF,TGTGCCAGCAGTTATCTCGGCGGAACGAACACCGGGGAGCTGTTTTTT
TRBJ2-5,TRBV5-1,.,.,CASSLGLQETQYF,TGCGCCAGCAGCTTGGGTCTACAAGAGACCCAGTACTTC
TRBJ1-1,TRBV5-6,TRBD1,.,CASSLGDSRHLNTEAFF,TGTGCCAGCAGCTTGGGGGACAGCCGACACTTGAACACTGAAGCTTTCTTT
TRBJ1-1,TRBV29-1,TRBD1,.,CSVLGQGARNTEAFF,TGCAGCGTTCTGGGGCAGGGGGCGAGGAACACTGAAGCTTTCTTT
TRBJ2-4,TRBV3-1/TRBV3-2,.,.,CASSQYSGESNIQYF,TGTGCCAGCAGCCAATATTCAGGGGAGTCAAACATTCAGTACTTC